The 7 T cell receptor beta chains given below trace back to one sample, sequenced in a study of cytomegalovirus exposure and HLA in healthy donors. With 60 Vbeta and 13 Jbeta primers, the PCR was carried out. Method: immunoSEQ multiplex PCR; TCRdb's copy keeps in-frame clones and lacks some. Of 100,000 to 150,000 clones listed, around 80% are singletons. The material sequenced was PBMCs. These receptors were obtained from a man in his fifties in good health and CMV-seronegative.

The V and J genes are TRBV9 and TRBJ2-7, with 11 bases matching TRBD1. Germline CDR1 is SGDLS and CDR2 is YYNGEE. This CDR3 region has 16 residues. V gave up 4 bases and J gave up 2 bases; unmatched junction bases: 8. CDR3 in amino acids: CASSHSDRGRPYEQYF. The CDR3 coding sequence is TGTGCCAGCAGCCATTCGGACAGGGGGCGTCCCTACGAGCAGTACTTC.

In DNA form, the CDR3 reads TGTGCCAGCAGCCAAACCACCGGGACAGGGGATGATTCGCTTCAGCCCCAGCATTTT. Residues: CASSQTTGTGDDSLQPQHF. The V and J genes are TRBV4-2 and TRBJ1-5; 10 nucleotides agree with TRBD1. This CDR3 has 19 residues. Germline lookup yields CDR1 LGHNA and CDR2 YNFKEQ. Trimming removed 2 bases from V and 6 bases from J; junction bases left unmatched: 16.

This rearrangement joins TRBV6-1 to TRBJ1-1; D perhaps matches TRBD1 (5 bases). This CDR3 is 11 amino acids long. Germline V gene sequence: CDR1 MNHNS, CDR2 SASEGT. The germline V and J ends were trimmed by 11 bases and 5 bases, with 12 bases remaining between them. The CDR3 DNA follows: TGTGCCGCCTGGAGGGGTACTGAAGCTTTCTTT. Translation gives CAAWRGTEAFF.

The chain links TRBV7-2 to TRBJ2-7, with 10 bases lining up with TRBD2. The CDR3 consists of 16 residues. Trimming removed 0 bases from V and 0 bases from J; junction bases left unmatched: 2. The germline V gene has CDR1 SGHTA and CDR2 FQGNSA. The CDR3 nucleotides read TGTGCCAGCAGCTTAGCCCGGACTAGCGGCTCCTACGAGCAGTACTTC. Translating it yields CASSLARTSGSYEQYF.

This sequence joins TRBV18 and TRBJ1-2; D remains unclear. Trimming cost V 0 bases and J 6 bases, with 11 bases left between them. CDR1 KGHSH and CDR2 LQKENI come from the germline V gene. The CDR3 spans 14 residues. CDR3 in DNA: TGTGCCAGCTCACCACCTCAAGAGTTTGATGGCTACACCTTC. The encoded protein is CASSPPQEFDGYTF.

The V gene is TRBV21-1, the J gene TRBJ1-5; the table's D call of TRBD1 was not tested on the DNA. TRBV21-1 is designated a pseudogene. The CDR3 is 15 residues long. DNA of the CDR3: TGTGCCAGCACCCCTGACAGGGGGCGTTTTTCGCCCCAGCATTTT. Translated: CASTPDRGRFSPQHF.

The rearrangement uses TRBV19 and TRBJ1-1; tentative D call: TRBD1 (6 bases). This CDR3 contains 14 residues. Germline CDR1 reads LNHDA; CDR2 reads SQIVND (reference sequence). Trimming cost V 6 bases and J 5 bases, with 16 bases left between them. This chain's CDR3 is CASRKTGYFTEAFF. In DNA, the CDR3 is TGTGCCAGTAGGAAAACAGGGTACTTTACTGAAGCTTTCTTT.